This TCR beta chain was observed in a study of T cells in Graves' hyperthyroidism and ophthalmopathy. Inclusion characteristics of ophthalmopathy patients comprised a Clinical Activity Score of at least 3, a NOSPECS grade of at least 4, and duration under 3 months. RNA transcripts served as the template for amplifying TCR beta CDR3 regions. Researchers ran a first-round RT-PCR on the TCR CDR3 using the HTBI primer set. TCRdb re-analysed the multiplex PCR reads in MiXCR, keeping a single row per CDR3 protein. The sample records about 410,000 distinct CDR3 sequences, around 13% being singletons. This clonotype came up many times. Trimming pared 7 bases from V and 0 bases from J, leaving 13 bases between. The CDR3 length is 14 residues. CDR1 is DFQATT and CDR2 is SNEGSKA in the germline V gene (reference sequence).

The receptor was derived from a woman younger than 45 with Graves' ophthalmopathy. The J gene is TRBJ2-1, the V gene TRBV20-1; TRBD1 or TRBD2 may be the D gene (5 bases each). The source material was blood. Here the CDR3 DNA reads TGCAGTGGATGGGACGGTGACTCCTACAATGAGCAGTTCTTC. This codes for CSGWDGDSYNEQFF.